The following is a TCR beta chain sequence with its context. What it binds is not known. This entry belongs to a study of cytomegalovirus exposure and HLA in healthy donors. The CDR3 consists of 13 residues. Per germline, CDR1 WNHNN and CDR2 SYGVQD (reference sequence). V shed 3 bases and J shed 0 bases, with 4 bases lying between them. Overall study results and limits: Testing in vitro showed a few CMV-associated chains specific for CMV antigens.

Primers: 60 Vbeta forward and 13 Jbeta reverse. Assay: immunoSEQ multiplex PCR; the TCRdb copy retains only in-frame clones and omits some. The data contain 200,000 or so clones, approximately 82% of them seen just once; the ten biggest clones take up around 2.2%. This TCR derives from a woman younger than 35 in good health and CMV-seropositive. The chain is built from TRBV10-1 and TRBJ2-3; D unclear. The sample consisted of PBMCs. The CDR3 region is CASSDYSTDTQYF. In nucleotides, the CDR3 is TGCGCCAGCAGTGACTACAGCACAGATACGCAGTATTTT.